The T cell receptor beta chain under discussion was sequenced for a study of OX40 agonist ivuxolimab in advanced cancers. TCRdb's copy holds only in-frame clones and misses some; the assay was immunoSEQ multiplex PCR. The sample includes about 34,000 clones, about nine tenths of them seen just once. This clone was observed once. The CDR3 covers 16 residues. Germline loops: CDR1 LNHDA, CDR2 SQIVND (reference sequence). The trim removed 3 bases at V and 5 bases at J, leaving 7 bases unmatched. The clonotype comes from an adult with an advanced solid tumor such as melanoma, head and neck, liver or kidney cancer. Sequencing used CD4+ or CD8+ T cells sorted from blood, obtained in a trial of the OX40 agonist ivuxolimab. The chain joins TRBV19 to TRBJ2-5; 12 nucleotides match TRBD1. CDR3 loop: CASSMSGTGGWETQYF. CDR3 DNA sequence: TGTGCCAGTAGTATGAGCGGGACAGGGGGCTGGGAGACCCAGTACTTC.